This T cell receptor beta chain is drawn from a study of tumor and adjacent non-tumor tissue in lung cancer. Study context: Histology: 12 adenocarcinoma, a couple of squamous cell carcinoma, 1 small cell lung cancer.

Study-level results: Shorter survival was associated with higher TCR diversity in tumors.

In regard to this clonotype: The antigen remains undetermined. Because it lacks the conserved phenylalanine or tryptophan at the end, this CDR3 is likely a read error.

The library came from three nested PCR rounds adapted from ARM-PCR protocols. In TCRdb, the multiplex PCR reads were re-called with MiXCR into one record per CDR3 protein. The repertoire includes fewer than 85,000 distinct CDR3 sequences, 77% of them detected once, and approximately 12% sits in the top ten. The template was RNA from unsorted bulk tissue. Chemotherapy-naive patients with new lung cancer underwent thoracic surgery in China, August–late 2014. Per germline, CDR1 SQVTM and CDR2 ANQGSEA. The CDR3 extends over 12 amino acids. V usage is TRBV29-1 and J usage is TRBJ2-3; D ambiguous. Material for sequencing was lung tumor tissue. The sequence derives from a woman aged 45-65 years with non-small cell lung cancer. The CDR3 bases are TGCGGCGCCAGAGGAAGCACAGATACGCAGTATCTT. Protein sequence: CGARGSTDTQYL.